The rows below give T cell receptor beta chains drawn from one sample of a study of shared clonotypes between healthy human individuals. Clones were sequenced by immunoSEQ multiplex PCR, and TCRdb holds only the in-frame ones, with some missing. In the table there are 2 million to 2.5 million clones, 93% of which are singletons. The sequencing sample was made of naive CD4+ T cells from PBMCs. The source of these receptors is a man younger than 30 in good health. Some clones in this sample may be carry-over from other donors' samples. Both conserved end residues are part of each CDR3. A D gene is named only where the DNA matches it firmly. Part of the rows lack a size; the others show once, few, many or a class for expanded clones.

j_call | d_call | v_call | clone_size | cdr3_aa | cdr3_nt
TRBJ1-4 | - | TRBV5-1 | - | CASSPTRGEEKLFF | TGCGCCAGCAGCCCCACGAGAGGGGAGGAAAAACTGTTTTTT
TRBJ2-1 | TRBD2 | TRBV9 | - | CASSVATSGYNEQFF | TGTGCCAGCAGCGTAGCCACTAGCGGATACAATGAGCAGTTCTTC
TRBJ2-3 | TRBD2 | TRBV7-9 | - | CASSLERASGRAADTQYF | TGTGCCAGCAGCTTAGAGCGGGCTAGCGGGAGGGCCGCCGATACGCAGTATTTT
TRBJ2-7 | - | TRBV6-1 | - | CASREGARAEQYF | TGTGCCAGCAGAGAAGGGGCCCGCGCGGAGCAGTACTTC
TRBJ2-5 | TRBD2 | TRBV5-8 | - | CASSLGLAGGPAKRETQYF | TGTGCCAGCAGCCTCGGACTAGCGGGAGGGCCGGCTAAGAGAGAGACCCAGTACTTC
TRBJ2-3 | - | TRBV28 | - | CASRGSQVRTDTQYF | TGTGCCAGCAGGGGGAGTCAGGTCAGAACAGATACGCAGTATTTT
TRBJ2-1 | TRBD1 | TRBV7-2 | - | CASSLVSGGLYNEQFF | TGTGCCAGCAGCTTAGTCTCAGGGGGTTTATACAATGAGCAGTTCTTC
TRBJ2-7 | TRBD1 | TRBV7-8 | - | CASSPNPGQGEGEQYF | TGTGCCAGCAGCCCAAATCCGGGACAGGGGGAAGGGGAGCAGTACTTC
TRBJ1-2 | - | TRBV9 | - | CASAGGKWDYGYTF | TGTGCCAGCGCGGGGGGCAAATGGGACTATGGCTACACCTTC
TRBJ2-7 | - | TRBV7-3 | - | CASSPSFGLEQYF | TGTGCCAGCAGCCCCTCTTTTGGTCTCGAGCAGTACTTC
TRBJ2-7 | TRBD2 | TRBV6-1 | - | CASTPGPSGSYEQYF | TGTGCCAGCACCCCCGGGCCTAGCGGTTCCTACGAGCAGTACTTC
TRBJ1-2 | - | TRBV10-3 | - | CAISGGYGYTF | TGTGCCATCAGTGGTGGCTATGGCTACACCTTC
TRBJ2-2 | - | TRBV5-1 | - | CASRIVGSANTGELFF | TGCGCCAGCAGGATTGTCGGCTCCGCGAACACCGGGGAGCTGTTTTTT
TRBJ2-7 | TRBD2 | TRBV14 | - | CASSRGFLADFSYEQYF | TGTGCCAGCAGCCGGGGATTCCTAGCGGATTTCTCCTACGAGCAGTACTTC
TRBJ1-2 | - | TRBV6-1 | - | CASSEARGLVYTF | TGTGCCAGCAGTGAAGCTCGGGGCCTCGTCTACACCTTC
TRBJ2-7 | TRBD2 | TRBV5-5 | - | CASSLRSGEYEQYF | TGTGCCAGCAGCTTGAGGAGCGGGGAGTACGAGCAGTACTTC
TRBJ2-3 | - | TRBV6-5 | - | CASSPRVSDTQYF | TGTGCCAGCAGTCCGCGGGTATCGGATACGCAGTATTTT
TRBJ2-6 | - | TRBV27 | - | CASIDRLSSGANVLTF | TGTGCCAGCATAGACCGACTTAGCTCTGGGGCCAACGTCCTGACTTTC
TRBJ2-1 | - | TRBV6-1 | - | CAVGPDGEQFF | TGTGCCGTGGGCCCCGACGGCGAGCAGTTCTTC
TRBJ2-7 | - | TRBV5-1 | - | CASSRIPLSYEQYF | TGCGCCAGCAGCCGTATTCCCCTCTCCTACGAGCAGTACTTC
TRBJ2-5 | TRBD2 | TRBV27 | - | CASSPSGTSGYPEETQYF | TGTGCCAGCAGTCCCTCCGGGACTAGCGGGTACCCAGAAGAGACCCAGTACTTC
TRBJ1-1 | - | TRBV7-7 | - | CASSADMNTEAFF | TGTGCCAGCAGCGCCGACATGAACACTGAAGCTTTCTTT
TRBJ1-1 | - | TRBV18 | few | CASSPQQVNTEAFF | TGTGCCAGCTCACCACAACAAGTGAACACTGAAGCTTTCTTT
TRBJ2-4 | - | TRBV25-1 | - | CASSDSRASKNIQYF | TGTGCCAGCAGTGATAGTAGGGCGAGCAAAAACATTCAGTACTTC
TRBJ2-7 | TRBD1 | TRBV5-1 | - | CASRPGQGFSHEQYF | TGCGCCAGCCGCCCCGGACAGGGTTTTAGCCACGAGCAGTACTTC
TRBJ2-1 | - | TRBV15 | - | CATSRGGMGRDRNEQFF | TGTGCCACCAGCAGAGGGGGGATGGGGCGGGATCGGAATGAGCAGTTCTTC
TRBJ1-1 | - | TRBV7-2 | - | CASSLVMGVAFF | TGTGCCAGCAGCTTAGTTATGGGGGTAGCTTTCTTT
TRBJ2-2 | TRBD1 | TRBV15 | - | CATSSNSGTGRPGELFF | TGTGCCACCAGCAGTAATTCCGGGACAGGGCGCCCCGGGGAGCTGTTTTTT
TRBJ1-4 | - | TRBV5-4 | - | CASSWGGGRSNEKLFF | TGTGCCAGCAGCTGGGGAGGGGGGCGCTCTAATGAAAAACTGTTTTTT
TRBJ2-1 | - | TRBV5-1 | - | CASSLPQTGDEQFF | TGCGCCAGCAGCTTACCCCAGACAGGCGATGAGCAGTTCTTC
TRBJ1-5 | TRBD1 | TRBV28 | - | CASRPRGFGQPQHF | TGTGCCAGCAGGCCCAGGGGGTTTGGTCAGCCCCAGCATTTT
TRBJ1-4 | TRBD1 | TRBV10-3 | - | CAISGSGTVNEKLFF | TGTGCCATCAGTGGATCCGGGACAGTTAATGAAAAACTGTTTTTT
TRBJ1-5 | - | TRBV27 | - | CASRFPRETNQPQHF | TGTGCCAGCAGGTTCCCCAGGGAGACCAATCAGCCCCAGCATTTT
TRBJ2-7 | TRBD2 | TRBV5-8 | - | CASSLDLGLAGRPTYEQYF | TGTGCCAGCAGCTTGGATCTCGGCCTAGCGGGACGGCCTACCTACGAGCAGTACTTC
TRBJ2-7 | - | TRBV7-2 | - | CASSLTALVSYEQYF | TGTGCCAGCAGCTTAACGGCGCTAGTCTCCTACGAGCAGTACTTC
TRBJ2-1 | - | TRBV25-1 | - | CASWGDFYNEQFF | TGTGCCAGCTGGGGGGACTTCTACAATGAGCAGTTCTTC
TRBJ2-3 | - | TRBV5-1 | - | CASSLLGIDTQYF | TGCGCCAGCAGCTTACTTGGTATTGATACGCAGTATTTT
TRBJ2-1 | - | TRBV5-1 | - | CASSLLLGRSYNEQFF | TGCGCCAGCAGCTTGCTATTGGGGAGGTCCTACAATGAGCAGTTCTTC
TRBJ1-6 | TRBD1 | TRBV6-5 | once | CASAEQGATSPLHF | TGTGCCAGCGCGGAACAGGGGGCGACTTCACCCCTCCACTTT
TRBJ1-1 | - | TRBV20-1 | - | CSARSSTEAFF | TGCAGTGCGAGAAGTAGCACTGAAGCTTTCTTT
TRBJ1-6 | - | TRBV30 | - | CAWDAGGSPLHF | TGTGCCTGGGACGCCGGCGGTTCACCCCTCCACTTT
TRBJ1-5 | - | TRBV28 | - | CASSQPGEMKPQHF | TGTGCCAGCAGCCAACCGGGGGAGATGAAGCCCCAGCATTTT
TRBJ2-1 | TRBD2 | TRBV19 | - | CASSISGRRITQFF | TGTGCCAGTAGTATAAGCGGGAGGCGAATCACCCAGTTCTTC
TRBJ2-7 | - | TRBV5-6 | - | CASSGKKGLQKNYEQYF | TGTGCCAGCAGCGGAAAAAAGGGACTGCAAAAGAACTACGAGCAGTACTTC
TRBJ2-1 | - | TRBV7-6 | - | CASRQTPHLGGIKVEQFF | TGTGCCAGCAGACAAACCCCCCACCTGGGCGGGATTAAGGTTGAGCAGTTCTTC
TRBJ1-1 | TRBD1 | TRBV27 | - | CASGTGPTYEAFF | TGTGCCAGCGGGACAGGACCCACCTATGAAGCTTTCTTT
TRBJ1-5 | - | TRBV18 | - | CASSPSDGSNQPQHF | TGTGCCAGCTCACCTTCGGACGGTAGCAATCAGCCCCAGCATTTT